This passage covers 2 T cell receptor beta chains from one sample sequenced in a study of cytomegalovirus exposure and HLA in healthy donors. Sequencing used immunoSEQ multiplex PCR; TCRdb keeps in-frame clones, though not all of them. The table includes around 300,000 clones, 75% to 90% detected once. Material for sequencing was PBMCs. The source is a woman aged 25 to 45 in good health and CMV-seropositive.

This clone came up a few times. This sample also contains other DNA sequences that code for the same CDR3. The rearrangement links TRBV7-6 to TRBJ1-2; a possible D gene is TRBD1 (5 bases). CDR3 length: 14 residues. V was clipped by 5 bases and J by 3 bases, with 13 bases between them. From germline, CDR1 is SGHVS and CDR2 FNYEAQ. The CDR3 region has the DNA TGTGCCAGCAGCCCAGGCGGAGGGGACTATGGCTACACCTTC. This encodes CASSPGGGDYGYTF.

V usage is TRBV15 and J usage is TRBJ2-4; TRBD1 aligns across 7 bases. The germline V gene encodes CDR1 LNHNV and CDR2 YYDKDF (reference sequence). CDR3 size: 14 residues. V was pared by 5 bases and J by 5 bases, with 6 bases of the junction left unmatched. CDR3 loop: CATSENTGENIQYF. Here the CDR3 DNA reads TGTGCCACCAGCGAGAATACAGGGGAAAACATTCAGTACTTC.